The 15 T cell receptor beta chains listed next were all sequenced from one sample in a study of cytomegalovirus exposure and HLA in healthy donors. PCR used 60 Vbeta primers and 13 Jbeta primers. Only in-frame clones appear in the TCRdb table, and some are missing; sequencing was by immunoSEQ multiplex PCR. The table lists under 150,000 clones, roughly 88% of them singletons. The sequencing sample was made of PBMCs. These receptors all come from a middle-aged man in good health and CMV-seronegative.

The genes are TRBV27 and TRBJ2-2; TRBD1 aligns across 7 bases. This CDR3 region has 14 residues. Germline CDR1 and CDR2: MNHEY and SMNVEV (reference sequence). Losses at the gene ends were 6 bases for V and 7 bases for J; bases not matched to a gene: 8. The CDR3: CASSPNRGGGELFF. The CDR3 coding sequence is TGTGCCAGCAGCCCCAACAGGGGCGGCGGGGAGCTGTTTTTT.

The chain couples TRBV5-4 to TRBJ1-2; 8 nucleotides line up with TRBD1. Germline lookup yields CDR1 SGHNT and CDR2 YYREEE (reference sequence). The V gene end was trimmed by 4 bases and the J gene end by 7 bases; junction bases not matched to a gene: 12. The CDR3 has 15 amino acids. CDR3 sequence (DNA): TGTGCCAGCAGCCCCGGAGGACAGGGTATCGGTGGCTACACCTTC. This sequence encodes CASSPGGQGIGGYTF.

This clone was seen once. This chain joins TRBV5-1 and TRBJ2-5; a possible D gene is TRBD2 (7 bases). CDR1 SGHRS and CDR2 YFSETQ come from the germline V gene. The CDR3 contains 15 residues. Between the trimmed V and J ends, which lost 2 bases and 4 bases, there was a span of 15 bases. The CDR3 spells CASSLGGAQVETQYF. In DNA form, the CDR3 reads TGCGCCAGCAGCTTAGGGGGGGCCCAGGTAGAGACCCAGTACTTC.

The CDR3 region is CASSDSGNTIYF. The CDR3 DNA is TGTGCCAGCAGTGACTCGGGAAACACCATATATTTT. The rearrangement uses TRBV2 and TRBJ1-3; the D is unclear. Germline-derived CDR1 and CDR2 are SNHLY and FYNNEI. This CDR3 contains 12 residues. V shed 3 bases and J shed 4 bases, with 4 bases lying between them.

There are a few counts of this clone. The chain carries TRBV5-8 and TRBJ1-1; D perhaps matches TRBD1 (6 bases). Germline V gene sequence: CDR1 SGHTS, CDR2 YDEGEE. V dropped 7 bases and J dropped 4 bases, with 14 bases sitting between them. The CDR3 has 13 amino acids. The DNA of the CDR3 is TGTGCCAGCTTGCAGGGGTTGGGCACTGAAGCTTTCTTT. This encodes CASLQGLGTEAFF.

For the CDR3, the DNA is TGCGCCAGCAGGGAGGAGGGGTTTGAAGCTTTCTTT. Translated, it gives CASREEGFEAFF. The V and J genes are TRBV5-1 and TRBJ1-1; D possibly corresponds to TRBD1 (5 bases). Trimming left V 5 bases short and J 7 bases short, with 12 bases between. The CDR3 runs to 12 residues. The germline V gene encodes CDR1 SGHRS and CDR2 YFSETQ.

The V call is TRBV27, the J call TRBJ2-3, with 11 bases aligning to TRBD2. CDR3 length: 18 amino acids. Germline-derived CDR1 and CDR2 are MNHEY and SMNVEV (reference sequence). Trimming removed 0 bases from V and 0 bases from J; junction bases left unmatched: 5. In DNA form, the CDR3 reads TGTGCCAGCAGTTTATCGGTGACTAGCGGGGTGAGCACAGATACGCAGTATTTT. Protein sequence: CASSLSVTSGVSTDTQYF.

The CDR3 here is CATSTNRQAFF. CDR3 coding DNA: TGTGCCACCTCTACGAACCGCCAAGCTTTCTTT. The chain couples TRBV10-3 to TRBJ1-1, with unresolved D. Trimming removed 10 bases at V and 9 bases at J, with 15 bases between. CDR3 length: 11 amino acids. Looked up from germline, CDR1 is ENHRY and CDR2 is SYGVKD.

The chain links TRBV4-2 to TRBJ2-3; weak D call: TRBD1 (5 bases). This CDR3 has 17 residues. The germline CDR1 and CDR2 sequences are LGHNA and YNFKEQ. Trimming left V 0 bases short and J 1 base short, with 14 bases between. The chain's CDR3 is CASSQEPAGQGTDTQYF. The CDR3 DNA sequence: TGTGCCAGCAGCCAAGAGCCCGCAGGGCAAGGCACAGATACGCAGTATTTT.

The chain has TRBV6-5 and TRBJ1-1; D is perhaps TRBD1 (6 bases). Germline V CDR1 and CDR2: MNHEY, SVGAGI. Trimming removed 6 bases from V and 6 bases from J, with 11 bases in between. The length of the CDR3 is 12 residues. CDR3 sequence reads: CASSPEGAEAFF. In DNA, the CDR3 is TGTGCCAGCAGCCCCGAGGGGGCTGAAGCTTTCTTT.

This chain uses TRBV29-1 with TRBJ2-5; tentatively, D is TRBD2 (6 bases). The assigned J gene may be wrong: the sequence end matches TRBJ2-7 better. The germline V gene encodes CDR1 SQVTM and CDR2 ANQGSEA. CDR3 length equals 18 residues. As DNA, the CDR3 is TGCAGCGTTTGTGGTTTGTTCGGGGCCTGGGGGGTGTCCTACGAGCAGTACTTC. Translating gives CSVCGLFGAWGVSYEQYF.

This clone appeared a single time. The chain carries TRBV19 and TRBJ1-4; unclear D gene. CDR1 LNHDA and CDR2 SQIVND come from the germline V gene (reference sequence). CDR3 length: 13 amino acids. Trimming pared 2 bases from V and 8 bases from J, leaving 9 bases between. This CDR3 reads CASSINGMEKLFF. The CDR3 bases are TGTGCCAGTAGTATAAACGGGATGGAAAAACTGTTTTTT.

CDR3 region: CASKPGGFPEAFF. For the CDR3, the DNA is TGTGCCAGCAAGCCCGGAGGGTTTCCTGAAGCTTTCTTT. This chain links TRBV27 with TRBJ1-1; no clear D. The V gene lost 7 bases and the J gene lost 6 bases, with 15 bases spanning the gap. CDR3 length: 13 amino acids. CDR1 and CDR2 from the germline V gene are MNHEY and SMNVEV (reference sequence).

V and J are TRBV5-5 and TRBJ2-7, with 8 bases lining up with TRBD1. This CDR3 is built from 15 residues. The germline V gene has CDR1 SGHKS and CDR2 YYEKEE (reference sequence). Trimming cost V 5 bases and J 2 bases; bases outside gene matches: 9. The CDR3 loop is CASSPPGQVPYEQYF. CDR3 DNA sequence: TGTGCCAGCAGTCCACCGGGACAGGTCCCCTACGAGCAGTACTTC.

This rearrangement joins TRBV5-1 to TRBJ2-7; 8 bases are shared with TRBD2. With V trimmed by 0 bases and J by 5 bases, 7 bases remained unmatched. Germline-derived CDR1 and CDR2 are SGHRS and YFSETQ. This CDR3 comprises 15 residues. The CDR3 region has the DNA TGCGCCAGCAGCTTGGGAGCGGGGGCTCTGGACGAGCAGTACTTC. It translates to CASSLGAGALDEQYF. Looking up the rest from reference TRBV5-1 and TRBJ2-7 gives the full variable domain: KAGVTQTPRYLIKTRGQQVTLSCSPISGHRSVSWYQQTPGQGLQFLFEYFSETQRNKGNFPGRFSGRQFSNSRSEMNVSTLELGDSALYLCASSLGAGALDEQYFGPGTRLTVT.